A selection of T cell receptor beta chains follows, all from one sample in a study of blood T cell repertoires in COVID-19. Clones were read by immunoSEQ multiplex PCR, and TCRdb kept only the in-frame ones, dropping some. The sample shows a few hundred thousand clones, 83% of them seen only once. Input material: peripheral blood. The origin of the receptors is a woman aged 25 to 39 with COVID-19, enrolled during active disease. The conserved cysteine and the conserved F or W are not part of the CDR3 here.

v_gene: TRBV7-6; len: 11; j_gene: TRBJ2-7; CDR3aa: ASSLGPNYEQY
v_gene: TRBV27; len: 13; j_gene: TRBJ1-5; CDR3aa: ASSLDFNSNQPQH
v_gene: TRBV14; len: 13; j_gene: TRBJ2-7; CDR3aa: ASSQVGAGAYEQY
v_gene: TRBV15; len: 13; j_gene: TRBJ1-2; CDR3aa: ATSRGRDEGNGYT
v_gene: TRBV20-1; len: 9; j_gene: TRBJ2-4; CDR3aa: SVGGPTIQY
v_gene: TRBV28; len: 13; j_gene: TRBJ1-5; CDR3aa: ASSLALLAGQPQH
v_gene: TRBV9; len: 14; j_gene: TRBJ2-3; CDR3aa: ASSAGQGRGTDTQY
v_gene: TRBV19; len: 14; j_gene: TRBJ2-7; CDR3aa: ASSIVGFLGSYEQY
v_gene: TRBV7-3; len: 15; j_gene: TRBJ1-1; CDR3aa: ASSLKGQGLGWTEAF
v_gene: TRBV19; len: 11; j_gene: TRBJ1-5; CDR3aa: ASSSQGFQPQH
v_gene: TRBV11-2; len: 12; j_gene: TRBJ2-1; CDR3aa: ASRPSGGNNEQF
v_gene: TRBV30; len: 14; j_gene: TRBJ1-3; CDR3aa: AWSVRAGALGNTIY
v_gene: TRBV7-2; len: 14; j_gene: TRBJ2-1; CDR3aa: ASSFFLGQGQNEQF